The rows below give T cell receptor beta chains drawn from one sample of a study of identical twins. A single record per CDR3 protein comes from TCRdb applying MiXCR to the 5' RACE reads. This sample has 1.5 million to 2 million distinct CDR3 sequences, with around 29% found just once. Input material: cord blood. The receptors were gathered from a newborn girl in good health. CDR3s include the opening cysteine and the closing phenylalanine or tryptophan. Fields, in order: V gene, J gene, CDR3 protein.

TRBV6-2/TRBV6-3	TRBJ2-5	CASRTTPETQYF
TRBV20-1	TRBJ1-4	CSALRGSNEKLFF
TRBV9	TRBJ2-7	CASSVVQGGNYEQYF
TRBV6-2/TRBV6-3	TRBJ1-2	CASTRTHSNYGYTF
TRBV21-1	TRBJ2-7	CASSKIVATSYEQYF
TRBV6-2/TRBV6-3	TRBJ2-1	CASSYVAGTGDEQFF
TRBV24-1	TRBJ1-2	CATRLQGMDYGYTF
TRBV20-1	TRBJ1-1	CRSGLEAFF
TRBV11-2	TRBJ2-1	CASSSIRTGLYNEQFF
TRBV24-1	TRBJ2-3	CATSDFPLRVTREGRVSYTDTQYF
TRBV29-1	TRBJ2-7	CSVVAGQGYEQYF
TRBV2	TRBJ2-3	CASSTSVGTTDTQYF
TRBV4-1	.	CASSQVDRAFYEQYF
TRBV12-3/TRBV12-4	TRBJ2-5	CASSFITGETQYF
TRBV6-5	TRBJ2-5	CASSYSEGGQETQYF
TRBV5-1	TRBJ2-3	CASSNGTSGRAEQYF
TRBV2	TRBJ2-7	CASNLAAVYEQYF
TRBV15	TRBJ2-5	CATSRERVRQETQYF
TRBV2	TRBJ1-6	CASSELTGAYSPLHF
TRBV20-1	TRBJ2-1	CSARGFDGVSYNEQFF
TRBV9	TRBJ2-5	CASSVDRQETQYF
TRBV5-1	TRBJ2-3	CASSLNYGRGTDTQYF
TRBV7-2	TRBJ2-7	CASSLRAGQSSYEQYF
TRBV20-1	TRBJ2-4	CSVGQGALIQYF
TRBV29-1	TRBJ2-7	CSVEVGTPIYEQYF
TRBV5-4	TRBJ2-7	CASSLRVLAGGPYEQYF
TRBV24-1	.	CATSKFSGRAGYEQYF
TRBV20-1	TRBJ1-1	CSAREDPGRLNTEAFF
TRBV12-3/TRBV12-4	TRBJ2-3	CASTLRGVPDTQYF
TRBV9	TRBJ2-1	CASSPPGTGANEQFF
TRBV20-1	TRBJ2-5	CSASDSGEPQETQYF
TRBV19	TRBJ2-1	CASSSRGSGGIEQFF
TRBV3-1	TRBJ2-1	CASSQVGRYNEQFF
TRBV20-1	TRBJ1-2	CSAPFRSRDSRYGYTF
TRBV11-2	TRBJ2-1	CASSFGVSGPYNEQFF
TRBV10-3	TRBJ1-2	CASQDTVGGNTF
TRBV20-1	TRBJ2-3	CSASTSGYTDTQYF
TRBV7-2	TRBJ2-1	CASSLDPPGQFYNEQFF
TRBV13	TRBJ2-7	CASSLGLLAGGGEQYF
TRBV3-1	TRBJ2-3	CASSKQRSGTGAADTQYF
TRBV24-1	TRBJ2-5	CATSDSTSGLLYNEQYF
TRBV12-3/TRBV12-4	TRBJ2-1	CASSALAEPNGSEQFF
TRBV6-5	TRBJ1-2	CASSYSGGVGSGYTF